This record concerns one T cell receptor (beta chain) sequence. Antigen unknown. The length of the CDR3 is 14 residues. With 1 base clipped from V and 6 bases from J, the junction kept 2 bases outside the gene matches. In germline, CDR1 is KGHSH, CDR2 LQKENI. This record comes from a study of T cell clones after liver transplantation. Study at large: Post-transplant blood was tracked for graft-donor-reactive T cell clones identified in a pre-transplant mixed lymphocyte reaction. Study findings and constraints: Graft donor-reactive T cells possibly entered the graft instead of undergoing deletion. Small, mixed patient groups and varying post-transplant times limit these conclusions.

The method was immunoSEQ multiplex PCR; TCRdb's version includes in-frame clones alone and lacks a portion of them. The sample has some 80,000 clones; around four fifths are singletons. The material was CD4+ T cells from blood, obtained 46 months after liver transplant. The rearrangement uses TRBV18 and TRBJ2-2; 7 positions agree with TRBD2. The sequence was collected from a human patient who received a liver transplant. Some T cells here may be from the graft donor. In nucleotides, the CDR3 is TGTGCCAGCTCACCACGGCGGGAGTCCGGGGAGCTGTTTTTT. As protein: CASSPRRESGELFF.